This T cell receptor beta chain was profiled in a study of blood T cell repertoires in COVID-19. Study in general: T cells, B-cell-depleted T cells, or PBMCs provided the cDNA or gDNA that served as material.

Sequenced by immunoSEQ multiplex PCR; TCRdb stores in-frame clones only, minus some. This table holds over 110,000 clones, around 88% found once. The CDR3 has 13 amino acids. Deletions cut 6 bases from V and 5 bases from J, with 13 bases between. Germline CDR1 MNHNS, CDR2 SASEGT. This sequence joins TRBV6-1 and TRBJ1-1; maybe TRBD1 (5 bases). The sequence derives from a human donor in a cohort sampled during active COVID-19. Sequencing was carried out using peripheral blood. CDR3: CASSSGLGTEAFF. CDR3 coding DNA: TGTGCCAGCAGCTCAGGGTTAGGGACTGAAGCTTTCTTT.